The 24 T cell receptor beta chains below come from one sample, sequenced in a study of read filtering for tumor transcriptome and immune sequencing. This library used roughly 430 ng RNA and molecular barcoded adaptors spanning alpha/delta and beta/gamma chains. A single record per CDR3 protein comes from TCRdb applying MiXCR to the reads. The sample holds 40,000 to 50,000 distinct CDR3 sequences; roughly 19% are singletons and the top ten take over 15%. The sequencing sample was made of a population of CD138-negative cells sorted from bone marrow. The origin of the receptors is a donor at least 40 years old with multiple myeloma.

This clonotype was seen at least ten times. This chain uses TRBV5-5 with TRBJ2-7; D is ambiguous. The length of the CDR3 is 14 residues. Trimming removed 4 bases from V and 3 bases from J, with 14 bases in between. Per the germline V gene, CDR1 is SGHKS and CDR2 is YYEKEE (reference sequence). In DNA form, the CDR3 reads TGTGCCAGCAGCCACGGCTGGGGAAACTACGAGCAGTACTTC. Amino acids: CASSHGWGNYEQYF.

This clonotype was observed a handful of times. Mismatch with germline at one junction end may stem from a read error. The chain employs TRBV5-1 and TRBJ2-7; 10 positions match TRBD1. Germline CDR1 is SGHRS and CDR2 is YFSETQ. The CDR3 runs to 13 residues. The CDR3 protein is CASSRDRGYEQYF. The CDR3, as DNA: TGTGCCAGCAGCCGGGACAGGGGCTACGAGCAGTACTTC.

The chain couples TRBV4-3 to TRBJ2-5, with 8 nucleotides matching TRBD2. Trimming at V came to 4 bases and at J to 5 bases, leaving 3 bases not matched to a gene. This CDR3 is 13 amino acids long. Germline CDR1 LGHNA, CDR2 YSLEER. The chain's CDR3 is CASSLSGMETQYF. As DNA, the CDR3 is TGCGCCAGCAGCCTTAGCGGGATGGAGACCCAGTACTTC.

This clonotype was seen more than once but under ten times. This rearrangement joins TRBV28 to TRBJ2-3; D unresolved. Trimming removed 3 bases at V and 2 bases at J, with 3 bases between. The V gene's germline CDR1 is MDHEN and CDR2 SYDVKM. The CDR3 consists of 12 residues. The CDR3 sequence is CASSLITDTQYF. The CDR3 DNA is TGTGCCAGCAGTTTGATCACAGATACGCAGTATTTT.

At least ten counts were recorded for this clonotype. The chain carries TRBV6-5 and TRBJ2-7; the D gene is possibly TRBD1 (6 bases). The CDR3 is 14 residues long. Germline values: CDR1 MNHEY, CDR2 SVGAGI. V lost 8 bases to trimming and J lost 0 bases, with 14 bases between them. This chain's CDR3 is CASYPDRSSYEQYF. In nucleotides, the CDR3 is TGTGCCAGCTACCCAGACAGGAGCTCCTACGAGCAGTACTTC.

Many counts were recorded for this clonotype. This chain links TRBV2 with TRBJ2-2; D is perhaps TRBD2 (6 bases). The CDR3 loop spans 12 amino acids. V shed 8 bases and J shed 5 bases, with 9 bases lying between them. Germline V lookup: CDR1 SNHLY, CDR2 FYNNEI. The CDR3: CASAGLTGELFF. In DNA, the CDR3 is TGTGCCAGCGCGGGGCTGACCGGGGAGCTGTTTTTT.

This clonotype was found a few times. The gene calls are TRBV7-2 and TRBJ2-3; maybe TRBD2 (5 bases). V was pared by 1 base and J by 2 bases, with 10 bases between. The CDR3 is made up of 15 amino acids. Germline V gene data show CDR1 as SGHTA and CDR2 as FQGNSA. The CDR3 spells CASSLEVSVTDTQYF. The CDR3, as DNA: TGTGCCAGCAGCTTAGAGGTTAGCGTCACAGATACGCAGTATTTT.

This clonotype appeared many times. The J gene is TRBJ2-7, the V gene TRBV29-1; perhaps TRBD1 as D (5 bases). Trimming shortened V by 4 bases and J by 6 bases, and 13 bases separated the two germline ends. Germline CDR1 reads SQVTM; CDR2 reads ANQGSEA. The CDR3 sequence is 12 residues long. The CDR3 protein is CSVGSGFGEQYF. CDR3 in DNA: TGCAGCGTTGGATCAGGGTTCGGCGAGCAGTACTTC.

In its sample, this clonotype is medium-sized (0.01 to 0.1%). The chain carries TRBV29-1 and TRBJ2-1; TRBD2 matches 7 bases. Germline V gene sequence: CDR1 SQVTM, CDR2 ANQGSEA. The CDR3 contains 12 residues. V shed 7 bases and J 10 bases; nucleotides not matched to a gene: 10. CDR3 nucleotides: TGCAGCGCCTCCCCGGGAGGTCGAGAGCAGTTCTTC. It translates to CSASPGGREQFF.

The chain has TRBV3-1 and TRBJ1-2; 11 bases are shared with TRBD1. CDR3 size: 15 residues. J was trimmed by 7 bases and V by 5 bases; bases with no gene match: 9. Germline-derived CDR1 and CDR2 are LGHDT and YNNKEL (reference sequence). CDR3 sequence: CASSYNRDRGFGYTF. In nucleotides, the CDR3 is TGTGCCAGCAGCTATAACCGGGACAGGGGGTTTGGCTACACCTTC.

Details on this clonotype: The junction differs from germline at one of its ends, possibly a read error. This chain connects TRBV7-6 to TRBJ2-7, with 8 bases identical to TRBD2. Looked up from germline, CDR1 is SGHVS and CDR2 is FNYEAQ. The CDR3 has 14 amino acids. The CDR3 spells CASSISGSSYELCF. The CDR3 DNA reads as TGTGCCAGCAGCATCAGCGGGAGCTCCTACGAGCTGTGCTTC.

In the case of this clonotype: This could be a read error, since a much larger clone is one nucleotide away. No conserved phenylalanine or tryptophan ends this CDR3, so it is likely a read error. The J gene is TRBJ2-7, the V gene TRBV19, with 7 bases lining up with TRBD2. The germline V gene has CDR1 LNHDA and CDR2 SQIVND (reference sequence). V lost 5 bases, J lost 2 bases, and 9 bases stayed unmatched. The CDR3 is 15 amino acids. This CDR3 reads CASSPPSSGTYEQYL. CDR3 DNA sequence: TGTGCCAGTAGTCCCCCCTCTAGCGGCACCTACGAGCAGTACCTC.

About this clonotype: A clone one base away is much larger, so this may be a read error. The chain links TRBV7-9 to TRBJ2-1; 11 bases line up with TRBD2. The CDR3 loop spans 15 amino acids. The V gene's germline CDR1 is SEHNR and CDR2 FQNEAQ (reference sequence). The junction had 7 bases not matched to a gene; V was cut back by 5 bases and J by 7 bases. The CDR3 loop is CASSKGLAEENEQFF. CDR3 nucleotide sequence: TGTGCCAGCAGCAAGGGACTAGCGGAGGAGAATGAGCAGTTCTTC.

This clonotype was counted a few times. This chain joins TRBV11-2 and TRBJ2-7, with 8 nucleotides matching TRBD2. Per germline, CDR1 SGHAT and CDR2 FQNNGV. The CDR3 is made up of 14 amino acids. Unmatched junction bases numbered 6, after V lost 2 bases and J lost 6 bases. CDR3 sequence: CASSLSGGRAEQYF. The CDR3 DNA reads TGTGCCAGCAGCTTATCGGGGGGGCGAGCCGAGCAGTACTTC.

Comment on this clonotype: One base away lies a much larger clone, so this may be a sequencing read error. The chain links TRBV19 to TRBJ2-1; 8 bases map to TRBD1. The CDR3 extends over 16 amino acids. The V gene's germline CDR1 is LNHDA and CDR2 SQIVND (reference sequence). CDR3 sequence reads: CTSSTHGQGIGNEQFF. CDR3 bases: TGTACCAGTAGTACTCACGGACAGGGAATCGGCAATGAGCAGTTCTTC.

Note on this clonotype: This could be a read error, since a much larger clone is one nucleotide away. This rearrangement joins TRBV20-1 to TRBJ2-3, with D perhaps matching TRBD1 (7 bases). Trimming pared 6 bases from V and 1 base from J, leaving 20 bases between. The CDR3 runs to 16 residues. Germline V gives CDR1 DFQATT, CDR2 SNEGSKA (reference sequence). Here the CDR3 DNA reads TGCAGTGCAGTACCGGAACAGGGGACTGGCACAGATACGCAGTATTTT. Translated: CSAVPEQGTGTDTQYF.

The chain combines TRBV20-1 with TRBJ2-3; TRBD2 agrees at 10 bases. This CDR3 is built from 18 residues. V gave up 0 bases and J gave up 3 bases; unmatched junction bases: 12. Germline-derived CDR1 and CDR2 are DFQATT and SNEGSKA (reference sequence). CDR3 DNA sequence: TGCAGTGCTAGAGATTTTAGAGCTAGGACTAGCGGAACAGATACGCAGTATTTT. Amino acids: CSARDFRARTSGTDTQYF.

This chain connects TRBV6-5 to TRBJ1-1, with unresolved D. Germline-derived CDR1 and CDR2 are MNHEY and SVGAGI. The CDR3 is 13 residues long. V gave up 7 bases and J gave up 6 bases, with 15 bases separating them. The CDR3 DNA is TGTGCCAGCACCCTACCGGGCCACCCTGAAGCTTTCTTT. Protein: CASTLPGHPEAFF.

The rearrangement joins TRBV5-1 to TRBJ1-1; D is perhaps TRBD1 (6 bases). The CDR3 runs 14 residues. CDR1 SGHRS and CDR2 YFSETQ come from the germline V gene. The germline V and J ends were trimmed by 4 bases and 1 base, with 11 bases remaining between them. The DNA for the CDR3 is TGCGCCAGCAGCGGGGACACATCGAACACTGAAGCTTTCTTT. This gives the protein CASSGDTSNTEAFF.

This clonotype was seen a few times. The V call is TRBV2, the J call TRBJ2-7, with TRBD1 matching 7 bases. Germline values: CDR1 SNHLY, CDR2 FYNNEI. This CDR3 comprises 14 residues. The V gene end was trimmed by 6 bases and the J gene end by 5 bases; junction bases not matched to a gene: 10. The CDR3 region is CASSPRDSAHEQYF. CDR3 in DNA: TGTGCCAGCAGCCCCCGGGACAGCGCCCACGAGCAGTACTTC.

This clonotype showed up many times. Here the CDR3 DNA reads TGCGCCAGCAGCCCCGGGGTGCAGACTAATGAAAAACTGTTTTTT. It translates to CASSPGVQTNEKLFF. The genes are TRBV5-1 and TRBJ1-4; no clear D. Trimming left V 4 bases short and J 2 bases short, with 12 bases between. The CDR3 loop spans 15 amino acids. Looked up from germline, CDR1 is SGHRS and CDR2 is YFSETQ.

This clonotype was detected ten times or more. This sequence joins TRBV20-1 and TRBJ2-7, with D unresolved. Germline CDR1 and CDR2: DFQATT and SNEGSKA (reference sequence). The CDR3 is made up of 12 amino acids. V was trimmed by 2 bases and J by 9 bases, leaving 14 bases between them. This CDR3 reads CSARSGPSGQYF. CDR3 sequence (DNA): TGCAGTGCTAGATCGGGCCCCTCGGGGCAGTACTTC.

This clonotype showed up many times. The J gene is TRBJ2-1, the V gene TRBV24-1; D is possibly TRBD1 (5 bases). The CDR3 is made up of 13 amino acids. Per the germline V gene, CDR1 is KGHDR and CDR2 is SFDVKD. Trimming pared 6 bases from V and 4 bases from J, leaving 9 bases between. The CDR3 sequence is CATSNTGYNEQFF. Here the CDR3 DNA reads TGTGCCACCAGTAACACAGGATACAATGAGCAGTTCTTC.

The chain combines TRBV27 with TRBJ1-5, with D unresolved. The CDR3 sequence is 14 residues long. Germline CDR1 and CDR2: MNHEY and SMNVEV (reference sequence). Trimming pared 6 bases from V and 4 bases from J, leaving 13 bases between. CDR3 in DNA: TGTGCCAGCAGCCCTGGGCGGGGAAATCAGCCCCAGCATTTT. It translates to CASSPGRGNQPQHF.